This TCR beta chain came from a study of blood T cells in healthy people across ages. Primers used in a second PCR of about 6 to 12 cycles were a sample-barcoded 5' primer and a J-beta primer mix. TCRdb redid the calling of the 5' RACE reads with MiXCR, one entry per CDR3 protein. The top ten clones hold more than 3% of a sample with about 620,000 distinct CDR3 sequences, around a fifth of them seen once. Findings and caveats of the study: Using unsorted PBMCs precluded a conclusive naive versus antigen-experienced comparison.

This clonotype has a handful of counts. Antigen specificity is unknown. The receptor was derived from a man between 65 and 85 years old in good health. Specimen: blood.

The CDR3 region has the DNA TGCGCCAGCAGCTCCCGGACAGGGACGGCCAATGAGCAGTTCTTC. The encoded protein is CASSSRTGTANEQFF. The chain joins TRBV5-1 to TRBJ2-1; 8 bases line up with TRBD1. Trimming cost V 3 bases and J 6 bases; bases outside gene matches: 8. CDR3 length equals 15 residues. Germline CDR1 is SGHRS and CDR2 is YFSETQ.